Below are 17 T cell receptor beta chains sequenced from a single sample in a study of identical twins. Each CDR3 protein is one row after TCRdb ran MiXCR on the 5' RACE reads. The sample includes under 1 million distinct CDR3 sequences, about 12% of them seen just once. These data are also associated with another study on yellow fever vaccine responses in identical twins.

The sample consisted of PBMCs. The source is a woman younger than 35 in good health.

The chain recombines TRBV2 with TRBJ1-2, with D possibly TRBD1 on 6 matching bases. Trimming took off 1 base at V and 5 bases at J, with 14 bases between the two ends. There are 15 residues in the CDR3. In germline, CDR1 is SNHLY, CDR2 FYNNEI. CDR3 sequence (DNA): TGTGCCAGCAGTGAAGGTGTAGGGGGAAGGTATGGCTACACCTTC. Translated: CASSEGVGGRYGYTF.

This clonotype was recorded many times. At one of its ends the junction is not consistent with the germline gene, which may arise from a read error. CDR3 DNA: TGTGCCAGCAGCCAAGCGGGGACAGCGAACACTGAAGCTTTCTTT. It specifies CASSQAGTANTEAFF. V is TRBV4-1 and J is TRBJ1-1, with 7 bases that match TRBD1. The V gene's germline CDR1 is MGHRA and CDR2 YSYEKL. This CDR3 is built from 15 residues.

There are a few counts of this clonotype. The V call is TRBV20-1, the J call TRBJ2-3; 11 nucleotides match TRBD1. After removal of 6 bases from V and 6 bases from J, the junction contained 11 bases not matched to a gene. The CDR3 has 15 residues. CDR1 is DFQATT and CDR2 is SNEGSKA in the germline V gene (reference sequence). The CDR3 sequence: CSAVPGQGVRDTQYF. The DNA for the CDR3 is TGCAGTGCAGTCCCGGGACAGGGGGTTCGTGATACGCAGTATTTT.

This clonotype has just a few counts. The rearrangement uses TRBV6-1 and TRBJ2-2; perhaps TRBD1 as D (5 bases). The ends were cut back, 4 bases at V and 0 bases at J, with 9 bases in the middle. The CDR3 is 15 amino acids. The germline CDR1 and CDR2 sequences are MNHNS and SASEGT. CDR3 coding DNA: TGTGCCAGCAGTGCAGGGAACGCGAACACCGGGGAGCTGTTTTTT. Encoded protein: CASSAGNANTGELFF.

The rearrangement joins TRBV6-2 or TRBV6-3 to TRBJ2-1, with a weak D call TRBD2 (6 bases). The CDR3 contains 19 residues. The V end lost 7 bases, the J end lost 5 bases, and 30 bases lay between the germline ends. Germline CDR1 and CDR2: MNHEY and SVGEGT. The CDR3 loop is CASNSGWRAGGFSHNEQFF. Written as DNA, the CDR3 is TGTGCCAGCAACTCGGGTTGGCGAGCTGGGGGGTTCAGCCACAATGAGCAGTTCTTC.

This clonotype was picked up a small number of times. The rearrangement uses TRBV5-6 and TRBJ1-2, with TRBD1 matching 11 bases. The CDR3 runs 15 residues. J lost 6 bases, V lost 5 bases, and 9 bases had no gene match. Germline V gives CDR1 SGHDT, CDR2 YYEEEE. CDR3 protein: CASRRPGQGVDGYTF. CDR3 bases: TGTGCCAGCAGGCGTCCGGGACAGGGGGTCGATGGCTACACCTTC.

This clonotype has at least ten counts. The chain couples TRBV4-1 to TRBJ1-1, with a tentative D call TRBD1 (6 bases). The CDR3 length is 16 residues. CDR1 and CDR2 (germline): MGHRA, YSYEKL. V lost 4 bases and J lost 0, with 15 bases in between. CDR3 bases: TGCGCCAGCAGCCGCGGACAGCAAGGGATGAACACTGAAGCTTTCTTT. Residues: CASSRGQQGMNTEAFF.

This clonotype came up a few times. V gene TRBV2 combines with J gene TRBJ2-4; tentative D call: TRBD1 (6 bases). The CDR3 covers 17 residues. The ends were cut back, 5 bases at V and 1 base at J, with 18 bases in the middle. Germline V gives CDR1 SNHLY, CDR2 FYNNEI. Here the CDR3 DNA reads TGTGCCAGCAGTAAAAACTCAGGGGCCATGGCCAAAAACATTCAGTACTTC. Its protein is CASSKNSGAMAKNIQYF.

This chain links TRBV7-6 with TRBJ2-1; the D gene is possibly TRBD2 (6 bases). Per germline, CDR1 SGHVS and CDR2 FNYEAQ. The CDR3 covers 15 residues. Trimming cost V 8 bases and J 2 bases, with 16 bases left between them. CDR3 sequence reads: CASSIGRGAYNEQFF. As DNA, the CDR3 is TGTGCCAGCTCCATAGGGCGCGGGGCCTACAATGAGCAGTTCTTC.

The V call is TRBV12-3 or TRBV12-4, the J call TRBJ1-1, with 12 bases aligning to TRBD1. The CDR3 contains 16 residues. Germline trimming cut 3 bases from V and 4 bases from J; bases unmatched to any gene: 6. The CDR3 is CASSFGTGGDGTEAFF. The CDR3 DNA sequence: TGTGCCAGCAGTTTCGGGACAGGGGGCGACGGCACTGAAGCTTTCTTT.

This clonotype has more than one count but fewer than ten. The chain links TRBV5-1 to TRBJ2-5; D uncertain. The CDR3 totals 14 residues. The germline V and J ends were trimmed by 0 bases and 5 bases, with 11 bases remaining between them. The germline gives CDR1 SGHRS, CDR2 YFSETQ. The CDR3 spells CASSLVMSVETQYF. DNA for the CDR3: TGCGCCAGCAGCTTGGTAATGAGCGTGGAGACCCAGTACTTC.

J is TRBJ1-3 and V is TRBV5-1; unclear D gene. V lost 0 bases and J lost 0, with 10 bases in between. Per germline, CDR1 SGHRS and CDR2 YFSETQ. The CDR3 length is 16 residues. CDR3 region: CASSLGHLSSGNTIYF. CDR3 nucleotides: TGCGCCAGCAGCTTGGGGCATTTAAGCTCTGGAAACACCATATATTTT.

There are a few counts of this clonotype. The chain recombines TRBV5-5 with TRBJ2-1, with D possibly matching TRBD1 (5 bases). Trimming left V 0 bases short and J 4 bases short, with 20 bases between. This CDR3 has 18 amino acids. CDR1 is SGHKS and CDR2 is YYEKEE in the germline V gene (reference sequence). CDR3 nucleotide sequence: TGTGCCAGCAGCTTGGAAGGACAAGGCCAACGGGTTTACAATGAGCAGTTCTTC. Amino acid sequence: CASSLEGQGQRVYNEQFF.

CDR3 in amino acids: CASSESETQYF. The CDR3 region has the DNA TGTGCCAGCAGTGAATCAGAGACCCAGTACTTC. This chain uses TRBV25-1 with TRBJ2-5; D unclear. CDR1 and CDR2 from the germline V gene are MGHDK and SYGVNS. The V and J ends lost 1 base and 4 bases respectively, with 1 base between them. This CDR3 has 11 residues.

This clonotype was observed a few times. The gene calls are TRBV7-9 and TRBJ2-2; D is perhaps TRBD2 (5 bases). CDR3 length equals 16 residues. V was pared by 5 bases and J by 5 bases, with 18 bases between. CDR1 and CDR2 (germline): SEHNR, FQNEAQ (reference sequence). In DNA form, the CDR3 reads TGTGCCAGCAGCACCTTCGGACTCGTCGGGACCGGGGAGCTGTTTTTT. It yields the protein CASSTFGLVGTGELFF.

This clonotype came up many times. V gene TRBV24-1 combines with J gene TRBJ1-2; D unclear. Trimming shortened V by 3 bases and J by 8 bases, and 18 bases separated the two germline ends. Germline values: CDR1 KGHDR, CDR2 SFDVKD. The CDR3 spans 15 residues. The CDR3 here is CATSDATDVSGGYTF. In DNA form, the CDR3 reads TGTGCCACCAGTGATGCCACGGACGTATCCGGGGGCTACACCTTC.

The CDR3 region is CASSRFSGQETQYF. The CDR3 DNA is TGTGCCAGCAGTCGGTTCTCCGGGCAAGAGACCCAGTACTTC. This rearrangement joins TRBV12-3 or TRBV12-4 to TRBJ2-5; D gene ambiguous. V was cut by 5 bases and J by 2 bases, with 12 bases left in between. The CDR3 runs 14 residues.